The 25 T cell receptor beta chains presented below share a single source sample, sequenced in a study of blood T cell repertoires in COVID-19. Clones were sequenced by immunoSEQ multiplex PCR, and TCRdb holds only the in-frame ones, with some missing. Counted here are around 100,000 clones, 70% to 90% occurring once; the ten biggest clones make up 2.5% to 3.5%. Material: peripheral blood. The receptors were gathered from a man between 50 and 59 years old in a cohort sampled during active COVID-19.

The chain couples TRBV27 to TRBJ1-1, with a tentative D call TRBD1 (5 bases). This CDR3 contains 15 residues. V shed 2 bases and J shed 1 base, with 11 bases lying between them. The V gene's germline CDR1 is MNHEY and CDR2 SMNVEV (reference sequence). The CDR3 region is CASSLNPDRNTEAFF. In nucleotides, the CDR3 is TGTGCCAGCAGTTTAAACCCTGACAGGAACACTGAAGCTTTCTTT.

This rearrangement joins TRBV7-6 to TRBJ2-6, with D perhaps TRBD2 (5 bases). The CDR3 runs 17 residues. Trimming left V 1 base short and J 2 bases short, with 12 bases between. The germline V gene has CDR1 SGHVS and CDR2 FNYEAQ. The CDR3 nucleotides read TGTGCCAGCAGCTTAGGGACTCCTAGAGCTGGGGCCAACGTCCTGACTTTC. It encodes CASSLGTPRAGANVLTF.

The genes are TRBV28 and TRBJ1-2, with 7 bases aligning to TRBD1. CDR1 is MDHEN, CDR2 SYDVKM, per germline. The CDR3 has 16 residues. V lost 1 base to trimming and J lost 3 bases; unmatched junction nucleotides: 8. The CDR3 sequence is CASSLSEGAGYYGYTF. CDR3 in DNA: TGTGCCAGCAGTTTATCCGAGGGGGCCGGCTACTATGGCTACACCTTC.

In nucleotides, the CDR3 is TGTGCCAGCAGTTGGCCACGATCGACAGGGGGCGTTGGGAATCAGCCCCAGCATTTT. Its protein product is CASSWPRSTGGVGNQPQHF. The chain employs TRBV6-2 or TRBV6-3 and TRBJ1-5, with 10 nucleotides matching TRBD1. This CDR3 is built from 19 residues. After removal of 4 bases from V and 4 bases from J, the junction contained 16 bases not matched to a gene. CDR1 MNHEY and CDR2 SVGEGT come from the germline V gene.

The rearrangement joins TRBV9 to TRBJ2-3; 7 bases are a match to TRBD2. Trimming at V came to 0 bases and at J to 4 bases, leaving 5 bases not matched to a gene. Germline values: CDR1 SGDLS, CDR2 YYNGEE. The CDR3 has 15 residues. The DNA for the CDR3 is TGTGCCAGCAGCGTAGGTCCGGGGGGACCAGATACGCAGTATTTT. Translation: CASSVGPGGPDTQYF.

CDR3 protein: CASSLNQNTEAFF. In DNA form, the CDR3 reads TGTGCCAGCAGCTTAAATCAGAACACTGAAGCTTTCTTT. V is TRBV7-7 and J is TRBJ1-1; D is unresolved. From germline, CDR1 is SSHAT and CDR2 FNYEAQ (reference sequence). With 2 bases removed from V and 1 base from J, the gap between germline ends came to 5 bases. The CDR3 is 13 amino acids. The complete variable domain, with remaining parts taken from reference TRBV7-7 and TRBJ1-1, reads GAGVSQSPRYKVTKRGQDVTLRCDPISSHATLYWYQQALGQGPEFLTYFNYEAQPDKSGLPSDRFSAERPEGSISTLTIQRTEQRDSAMYRCASSLNQNTEAFFGQGTRLTVV.

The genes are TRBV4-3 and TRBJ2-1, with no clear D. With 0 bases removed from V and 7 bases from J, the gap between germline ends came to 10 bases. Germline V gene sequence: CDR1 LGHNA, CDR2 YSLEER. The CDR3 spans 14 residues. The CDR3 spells CASSQDIDRNEQFF. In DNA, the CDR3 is TGCGCCAGCAGCCAAGATATAGATCGAAATGAGCAGTTCTTC.

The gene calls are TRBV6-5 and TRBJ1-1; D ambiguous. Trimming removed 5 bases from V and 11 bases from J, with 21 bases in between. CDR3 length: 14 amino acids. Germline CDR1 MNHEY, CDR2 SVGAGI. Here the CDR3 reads CASSTLVPGGKAFF. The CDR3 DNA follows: TGTGCCAGCAGTACCCTTGTCCCGGGAGGGAAGGCTTTCTTT.

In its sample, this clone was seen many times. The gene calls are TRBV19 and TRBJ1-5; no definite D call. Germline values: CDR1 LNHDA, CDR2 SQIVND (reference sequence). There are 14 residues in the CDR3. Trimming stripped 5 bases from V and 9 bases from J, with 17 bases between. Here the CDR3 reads CASSFDTAHWPQHF. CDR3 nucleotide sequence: TGTGCCAGTAGTTTTGACACGGCCCATTGGCCCCAGCATTTT.

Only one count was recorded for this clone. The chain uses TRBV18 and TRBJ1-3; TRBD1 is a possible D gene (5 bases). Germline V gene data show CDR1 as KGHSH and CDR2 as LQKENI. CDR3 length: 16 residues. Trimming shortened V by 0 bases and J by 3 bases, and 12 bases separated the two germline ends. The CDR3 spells CASSPPGGVGGNTIYF. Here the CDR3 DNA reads TGTGCCAGCTCACCACCGGGAGGGGTTGGTGGAAACACCATATATTTT.

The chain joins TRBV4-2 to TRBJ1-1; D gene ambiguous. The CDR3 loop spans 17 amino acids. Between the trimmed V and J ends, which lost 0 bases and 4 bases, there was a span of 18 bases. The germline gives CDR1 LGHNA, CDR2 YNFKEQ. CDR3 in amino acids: CASSQDAGRGRITEAFF. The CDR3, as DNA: TGTGCCAGCAGCCAAGACGCCGGGCGGGGAAGGATCACTGAAGCTTTCTTT.

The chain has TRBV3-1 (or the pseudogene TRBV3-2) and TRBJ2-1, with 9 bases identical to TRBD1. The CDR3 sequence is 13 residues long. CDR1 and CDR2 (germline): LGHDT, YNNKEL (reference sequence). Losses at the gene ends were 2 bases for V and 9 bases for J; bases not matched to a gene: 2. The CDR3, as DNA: TGTGCCAGCAGCCAAACAGGGGGCCCTGAGCAGTTCTTC. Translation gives CASSQTGGPEQFF.

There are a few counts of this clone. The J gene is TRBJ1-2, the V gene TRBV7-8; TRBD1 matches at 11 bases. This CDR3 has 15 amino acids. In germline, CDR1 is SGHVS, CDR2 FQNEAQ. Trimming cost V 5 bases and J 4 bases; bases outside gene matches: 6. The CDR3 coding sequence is TGTGCCAGCAGCGCCGGGACAGGGGGGTCCTATGGCTACACCTTC. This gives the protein CASSAGTGGSYGYTF.

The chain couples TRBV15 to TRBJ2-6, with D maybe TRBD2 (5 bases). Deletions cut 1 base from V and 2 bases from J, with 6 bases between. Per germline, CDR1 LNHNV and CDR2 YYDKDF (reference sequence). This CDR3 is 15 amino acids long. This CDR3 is CATSRVGAGANVLTF. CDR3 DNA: TGTGCCACCAGCAGAGTCGGGGCTGGGGCCAACGTCCTGACTTTC.

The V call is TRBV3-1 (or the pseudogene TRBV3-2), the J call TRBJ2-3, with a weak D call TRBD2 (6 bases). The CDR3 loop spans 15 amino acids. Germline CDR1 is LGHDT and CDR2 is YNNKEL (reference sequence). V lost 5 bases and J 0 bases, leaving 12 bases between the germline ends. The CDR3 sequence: CASSGGTASTDTQYF. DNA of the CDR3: TGTGCCAGCAGCGGGGGGACGGCGAGCACAGATACGCAGTATTTT.

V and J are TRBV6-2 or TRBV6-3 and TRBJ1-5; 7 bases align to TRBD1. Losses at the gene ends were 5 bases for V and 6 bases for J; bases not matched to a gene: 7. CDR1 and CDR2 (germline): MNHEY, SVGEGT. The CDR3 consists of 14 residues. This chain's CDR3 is CASSVDRAVQPQHF. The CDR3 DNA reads TGTGCCAGCAGTGTAGACAGGGCGGTTCAGCCCCAGCATTTT.

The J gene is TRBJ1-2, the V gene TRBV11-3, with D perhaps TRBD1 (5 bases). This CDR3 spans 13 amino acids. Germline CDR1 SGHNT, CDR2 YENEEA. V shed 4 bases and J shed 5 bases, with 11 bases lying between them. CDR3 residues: CASSWEGWYGYTF. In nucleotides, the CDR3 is TGTGCCAGCAGCTGGGAGGGGTGGTATGGCTACACCTTC.

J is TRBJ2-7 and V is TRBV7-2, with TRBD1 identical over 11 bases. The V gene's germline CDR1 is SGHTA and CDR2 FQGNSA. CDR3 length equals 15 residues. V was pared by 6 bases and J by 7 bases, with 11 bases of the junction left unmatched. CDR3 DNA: TGTGCCAGCAGGATCGGAGGGACAGGGGGTTATGAGCAGTACTTC. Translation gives CASRIGGTGGYEQYF.

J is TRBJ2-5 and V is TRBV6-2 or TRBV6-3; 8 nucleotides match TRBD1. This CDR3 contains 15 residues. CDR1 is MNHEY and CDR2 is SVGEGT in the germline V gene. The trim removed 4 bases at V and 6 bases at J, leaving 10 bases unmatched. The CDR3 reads CASSWALDRAKTQYF. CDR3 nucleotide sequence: TGTGCCAGCAGTTGGGCCTTGGACAGGGCCAAGACCCAGTACTTC.

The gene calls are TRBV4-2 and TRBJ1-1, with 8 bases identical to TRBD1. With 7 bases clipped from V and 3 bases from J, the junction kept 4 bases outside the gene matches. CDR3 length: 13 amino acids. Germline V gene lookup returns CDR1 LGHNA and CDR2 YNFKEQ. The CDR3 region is CASNVGQDTEAFF. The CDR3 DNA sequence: TGTGCCAGCAATGTGGGACAGGACACTGAAGCTTTCTTT.

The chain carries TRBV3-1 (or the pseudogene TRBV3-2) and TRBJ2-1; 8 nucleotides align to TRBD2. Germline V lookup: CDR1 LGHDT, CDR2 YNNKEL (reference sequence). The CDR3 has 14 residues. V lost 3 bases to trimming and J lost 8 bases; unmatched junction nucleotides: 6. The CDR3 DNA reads TGTGCCAGCAGCCACACTAGCGGTGTTTATGAGCAGTTCTTC. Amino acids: CASSHTSGVYEQFF.

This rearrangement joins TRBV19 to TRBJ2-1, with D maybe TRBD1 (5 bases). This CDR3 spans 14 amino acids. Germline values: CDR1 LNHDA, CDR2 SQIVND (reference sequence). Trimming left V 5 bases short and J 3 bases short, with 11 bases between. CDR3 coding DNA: TGTGCCAGTAGTCCCGGACATCACTACAATGAGCAGTTCTTC. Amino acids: CASSPGHHYNEQFF.

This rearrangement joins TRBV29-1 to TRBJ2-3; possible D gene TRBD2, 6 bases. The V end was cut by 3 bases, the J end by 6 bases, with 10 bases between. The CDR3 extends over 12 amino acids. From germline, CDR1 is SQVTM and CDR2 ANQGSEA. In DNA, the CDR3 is TGCAGCGTTGATCAGGGAGGCGATACGCAGTATTTT. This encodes CSVDQGGDTQYF.

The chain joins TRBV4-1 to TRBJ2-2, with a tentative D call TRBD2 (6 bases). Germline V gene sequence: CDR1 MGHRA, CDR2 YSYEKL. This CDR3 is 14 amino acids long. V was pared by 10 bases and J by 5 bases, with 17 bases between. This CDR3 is CATGGPTSTGELFF. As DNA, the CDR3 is TGCGCCACCGGGGGACCAACAAGTACCGGGGAGCTGTTTTTT.

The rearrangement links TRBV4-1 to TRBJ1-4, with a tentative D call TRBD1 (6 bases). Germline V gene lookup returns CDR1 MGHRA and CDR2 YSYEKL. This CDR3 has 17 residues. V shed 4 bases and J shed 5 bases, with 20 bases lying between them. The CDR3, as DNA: TGCGCCAGCAGCCTAGAACGGGGGGGGGCACAGAATGAAAAACTGTTTTTT. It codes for CASSLERGGAQNEKLFF.